This T cell receptor beta chain was profiled in a study of immune cell composition in non-small cell lung cancer. Of note for this clone: As yet, its antigen is unknown.

The protocol was immunoSEQ multiplex PCR, while the TCRdb copy is restricted to in-frame clones and leaves out a portion. The table shows several thousand clones, with 60% to 80% occurring only once. General study results and limits: No significant correlation existed between pack-years smoked and tumour clonality.

Normal lung was taken at the farthest possible site, at least 3 cm from tumour. Trimming took 5 bases from V and 0 from J, leaving 4 bases between them. CDR3 length: 12 residues. Germline CDR1 reads LNHDA; CDR2 reads SQIVND (reference sequence). This chain links TRBV19 with TRBJ1-1; D uncertain. The sequencing sample was made of non-adjacent lung tissue. The source is a human donor with non-small cell lung cancer. The CDR3 is CASSRVNTEAFF. The CDR3 coding sequence is TGTGCCAGTAGTCGGGTGAACACTGAAGCTTTCTTT.